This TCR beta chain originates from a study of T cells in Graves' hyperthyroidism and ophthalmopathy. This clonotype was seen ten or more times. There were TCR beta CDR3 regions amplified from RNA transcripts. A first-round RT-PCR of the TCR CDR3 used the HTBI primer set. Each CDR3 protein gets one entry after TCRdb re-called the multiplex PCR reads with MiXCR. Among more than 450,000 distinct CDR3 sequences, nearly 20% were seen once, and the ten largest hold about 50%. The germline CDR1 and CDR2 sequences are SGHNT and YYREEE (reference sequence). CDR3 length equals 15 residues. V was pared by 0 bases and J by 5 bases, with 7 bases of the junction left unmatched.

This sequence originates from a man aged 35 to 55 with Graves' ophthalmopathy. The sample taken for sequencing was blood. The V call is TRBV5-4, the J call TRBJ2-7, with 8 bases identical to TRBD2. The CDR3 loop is CASSLGGGRLNEQYF. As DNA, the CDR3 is TGTGCCAGCAGCTTGGGAGGCGGGAGGCTGAACGAGCAGTACTTC.